This T cell receptor (beta chain) was retrieved from a study of identical twins. This clonotype turned up a few times. MiXCR, applied by TCRdb to the 5' RACE reads, yields one record per CDR3 protein. Altogether under 450,000 distinct CDR3 sequences are present, approximately 17% being singletons, with the ten largest covering more than 10%. Sequencing was carried out using naive T cells sorted from blood. This clonotype originated in a man between 50 and 59 years old in good health.

In DNA, the CDR3 is TGTGCCAGCAGTTCGGAACAGGGCCAAGAGACCCAGTACTTC. Translation: CASSSEQGQETQYF. The rearrangement uses TRBV6-5 and TRBJ2-5; D possibly corresponds to TRBD1 (6 bases). Germline CDR1 is MNHEY and CDR2 is SVGAGI. V was pared by 4 bases and J by 1 base, with 10 bases between. The CDR3 is made up of 14 amino acids.